This T cell receptor (beta chain) was obtained from a study of human T cells and chemical hapten exposure. Overall study: The study sensitized with 2% DPC on an approximately 2 cm by approximately 2 cm patch of upper inner arm skin. The study lasted approximately 25 weeks, and patients were dosed weekly with diphenylcyclopropenone on the scalp throughout. Study outcomes and limitations: Versus controls, significantly more large CDR3 similarity clusters arose from expanded TCRs. Among TCRs, those above 1 in 1000 frequency were unaffected by DPC sensitization.

MiXCR was run by TCRdb on the RACE reads, yielding one entry per CDR3 protein. The sample gives about 190,000 distinct CDR3 sequences, 20% to 25% of which show up once; about 2.3% is in the top ten. Comment on this clonotype: What it binds is unknown.

Regarding time point: patch test 3, about 24 weeks after DPC sensitization. Treatment of the sample: therapeutic diphenylcyclopropenone sensitization with weekly scalp DPC. The CDR3 covers 13 residues. Looked up from germline, CDR1 is LGHDT and CDR2 is YNNKEL (reference sequence). The V end lost 1 base, the J end lost 6 bases, and 10 bases lay between the germline ends. This material consisted of whole blood, taken in connection with sensitization to the hapten diphenylcyclopropenone (DPC). The sequence was obtained from a woman in her thirties or forties with alopecia areata. Some clones in this sample may be carry-over from other donors' samples. This chain uses TRBV3-1 with TRBJ2-7; D ambiguous. The CDR3 loop is CASSQVERAEQYF. CDR3 sequence (DNA): TGTGCCAGCAGCCAAGTCGAAAGGGCCGAGCAGTACTTC.